This T cell receptor beta chain was recovered during a study of response to subunit inactivated influenza vaccine listed by TCRdb under 2018. With respect to the entire study: To follow how T cells responded to a trivalent subunit inactivated influenza vaccine, the researchers relied on deep quantitative profiling of the T cell receptor repertoire. Study-level results and caveats: The authors suggested that each seasonal influenza vaccination may recruit only a limited number of new T cells.

Ten or more counts support this clonotype. Which antigen it targets is not known. Base qualities are missing; no much larger clone stands one base away. From the cysteine through the phenylalanine, the CDR3 covers 14 amino acids. Only the CDR3 DNA is retained, 42 bases long and in frame from the first base. V lost 6 bases and J lost 0 bases; the stretch between them is 12 bases long. To prepare the library, RT-PCR was applied. The sequencing machine was an Illumina HiSeq 2500. Using fastp trimming at Q25 and MiXCR clonotype assembly, TCRdb reanalyzed the public sequencing data and kept in-frame beta chains. Every entry covers one CDR3 protein and lists the most common genes and DNA from its rows. The sample table holds around 200,000 distinct CDR3 sequences, of which 9.5% to 15% were seen once. Jointly, the top ten make up roughly 29% of the sample. These sequences were also reported in another study, on T cells expressing NK-cell markers. Per the second study: TCR beta cDNA libraries were made by 5'RACE template switching that added a universal primer site and unique molecular identifiers. Three sorted T-cell subsets (CD3+CD56+NKG2C+, CD3+CD56+NKG2C- and CD3+CD56-NKG2C+) from about 8 donors had their TCR beta-chain repertoires profiled. Seven of the eight sequenced donors were HCMV-seropositive and one was HCMV-seronegative. To restrict sorting to alphabetaTCR-expressing T cells, an anti-gammadeltaTCR antibody was added in several experiments. For 6 or 7 donors, the dominant CD3+CD56+NKG2C+ clonotypes were among the top 10 CD8+ clonotypes and accounted for about 1.0-7.5% of CD8+ T cells. Those dominant clonotypes were again the most abundant among CD3+CD56-NKG2C+ cells in a handful of donors, at about 25-60.1%. Whether the expanded NKG2C-expressing T cell clones were specific for HCMV antigens remained unclear. All eight donors whose samples were sequenced were randomly selected healthy volunteers, three of them men and five women. HCMV serostatus was determined by detecting HCMV-specific IgG in serum with a commercial ELISA kit. Ficoll density gradient centrifugation was used to isolate peripheral blood mononuclear cells from blood. Using Miltenyi isolation kits, CD4+ and CD8+ T cells were isolated from PBMC through magnetic immunoseparation. Priming for cDNA synthesis came from the TCR beta constant segment, and two successive PCR amplification steps followed. Sequencing of the libraries produced 2 x 150 bp reads on Illumina HiSeq 2000/2500, MiSeq or NextSeq. MIGEC was used to demultiplex reads and group the reads by UMI, and MiTCR was used to assemble and quantify clonotypes. Only TCR cDNA sequences supported by at least two reads were kept to exclude erroneous sequences. The tcR package was used for downstream repertoire analysis, and clonotypes were matched between fractions using CDR3 nucleotide sequence together with V segment. VDJmatch was used to annotate antigen specificity against VDJdb, with one amino acid substitution allowed in CDR3.

The receptor comes from a man in his fifties who received an inactivated influenza vaccine. Donor details come from another sample of the same person, matched by shared clones. The rearranged segments are TRBV12-3 or TRBV12-4 and TRBJ2-7, with the D gene uncertain. The sample was CD8+ T cells sorted from PBMCs, taken 12 days after vaccination. In nucleotides, the sequence is TGTGCCAGCAGCGCTCATGGACCCTCCTACGAGCAGTACTTC. The translation is CASSAHGPSYEQYF.